These 2 T cell receptor beta chains were all obtained from the same sample, sequenced in a study of cytomegalovirus exposure and HLA in healthy donors. 13 Jbeta primers and 60 Vbeta primers were used for the PCR. TCRdb's table, derived via immunoSEQ multiplex PCR, lists solely in-frame clones and lacks some. In the table there are about 140,000 clones, 73% of which are singletons. The sample taken for sequencing was PBMCs. Source of these receptors: a woman aged 40-49 years in good health and CMV-seronegative.

The chain has TRBV27 and TRBJ2-1, with D maybe TRBD2 (5 bases). The germline V gene encodes CDR1 MNHEY and CDR2 SMNVEV (reference sequence). This CDR3 spans 15 amino acids. V was cut by 6 bases and J by 0 bases, with 12 bases left in between. The DNA for the CDR3 is TGTGCCAGCAGCCCAACTAGGAGCTCCTACAATGAGCAGTTCTTC. Translated, it gives CASSPTRSSYNEQFF.

This clone has just a few counts. CDR3 sequence (DNA): TGTGCCAGCAGCCAGACTTCCAGAACTGAAGCTTTCTTT. Residues: CASSQTSRTEAFF. The chain recombines TRBV5-4 with TRBJ1-1; D call uncertain. The ends were cut back, 4 bases at V and 5 bases at J, with 12 bases in the middle. CDR3 length: 13 amino acids. Per the germline V gene, CDR1 is SGHNT and CDR2 is YYREEE (reference sequence). The variable domain in full, completed from reference TRBV5-4 and TRBJ1-1, reads ETGVTQSPTHLIKTRGQQVTLRCSSQSGHNTVSWYQQALGQGPQFIFQYYREEENGRGNFPPRFSGLQFPNYSSELNVNALELDDSALYLCASSQTSRTEAFFGQGTRLTVV.